This T cell receptor beta chain was captured by sequencing in a study of blood T cell repertoires in COVID-19. Study-wide context: Sources were T cells, B-cell-depleted T cells, or PBMCs; the material itself was cDNA or gDNA.

As originally analysed: Amplified reference gene primers provided the basis for estimating nucleated cell counts. Using immunoSEQ multiplex PCR, the repertoire was profiled, and TCRdb retains in-frame clones only, with some absent. D and trimming come from the DNA, and the V and J calls and clone size come from that table. The sample shows around 370,000 clones, almost 90% of them seen only once. Seattle-derived patients entered the study during active infection and were followed longitudinally. Per germline, CDR1 SGHRS and CDR2 YFSETQ. The CDR3 is 15 residues long. V shed 0 bases and J 6 bases; nucleotides not matched to a gene: 6.

What was sequenced was peripheral blood. This sequence joins TRBV5-1 and TRBJ2-1; TRBD2 matches 7 bases. This TCR came from a woman between 65 and 79 years old with COVID-19, enrolled during active disease. The CDR3 region is CASSLGTGGLNEQFF. The CDR3 DNA sequence: TGCGCCAGCAGCTTGGGAACGGGGGGTCTCAATGAGCAGTTCTTC.